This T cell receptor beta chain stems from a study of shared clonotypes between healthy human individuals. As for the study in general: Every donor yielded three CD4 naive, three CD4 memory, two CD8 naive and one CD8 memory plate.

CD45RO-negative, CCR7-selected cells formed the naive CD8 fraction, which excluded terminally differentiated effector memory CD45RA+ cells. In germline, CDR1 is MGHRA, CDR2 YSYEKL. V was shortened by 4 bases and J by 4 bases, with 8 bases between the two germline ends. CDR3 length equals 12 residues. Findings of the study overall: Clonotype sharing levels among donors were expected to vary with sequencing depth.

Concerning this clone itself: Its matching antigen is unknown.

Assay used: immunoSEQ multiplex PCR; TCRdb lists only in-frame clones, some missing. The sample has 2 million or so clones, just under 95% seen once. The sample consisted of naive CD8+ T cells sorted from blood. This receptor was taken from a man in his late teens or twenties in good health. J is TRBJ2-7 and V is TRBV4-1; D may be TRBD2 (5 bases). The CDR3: CASSPGNYEQYF. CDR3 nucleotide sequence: TGCGCCAGCAGCCCGGGGAATTACGAGCAGTACTTC.